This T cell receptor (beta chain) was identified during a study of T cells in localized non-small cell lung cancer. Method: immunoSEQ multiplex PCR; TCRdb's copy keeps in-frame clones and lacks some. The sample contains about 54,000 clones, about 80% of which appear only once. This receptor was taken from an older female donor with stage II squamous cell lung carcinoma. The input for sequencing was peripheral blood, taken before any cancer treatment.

CDR3 region: CASSSSRLNEQFF. Here the CDR3 DNA reads TGTGCCAGCAGCTCTAGCAGGCTCAATGAGCAGTTCTTC. The chain couples TRBV7-3 to TRBJ2-1; D is possibly TRBD2 (5 bases). The germline V gene encodes CDR1 SGHTA and CDR2 FQGTGA. CDR3 size: 13 residues. V lost 4 bases to trimming and J lost 6 bases, with 10 bases between them.